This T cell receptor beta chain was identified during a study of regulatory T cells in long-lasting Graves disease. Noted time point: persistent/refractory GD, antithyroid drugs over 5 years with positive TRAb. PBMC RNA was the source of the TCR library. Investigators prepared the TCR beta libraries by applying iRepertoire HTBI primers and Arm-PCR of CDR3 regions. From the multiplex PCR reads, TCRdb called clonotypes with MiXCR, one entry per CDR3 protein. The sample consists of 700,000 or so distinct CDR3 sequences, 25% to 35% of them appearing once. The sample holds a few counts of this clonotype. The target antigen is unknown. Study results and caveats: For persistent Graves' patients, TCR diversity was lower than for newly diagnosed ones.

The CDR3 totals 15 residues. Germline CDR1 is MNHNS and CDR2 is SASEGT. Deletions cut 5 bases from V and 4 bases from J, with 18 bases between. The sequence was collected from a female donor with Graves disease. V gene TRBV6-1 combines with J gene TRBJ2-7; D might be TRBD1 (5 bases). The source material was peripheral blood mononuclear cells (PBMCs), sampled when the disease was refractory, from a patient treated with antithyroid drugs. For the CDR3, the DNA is TGTGCCAGCAGTACGCAACAGTTTAGGGGATACGAGCAGTACTTC. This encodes CASSTQQFRGYEQYF.